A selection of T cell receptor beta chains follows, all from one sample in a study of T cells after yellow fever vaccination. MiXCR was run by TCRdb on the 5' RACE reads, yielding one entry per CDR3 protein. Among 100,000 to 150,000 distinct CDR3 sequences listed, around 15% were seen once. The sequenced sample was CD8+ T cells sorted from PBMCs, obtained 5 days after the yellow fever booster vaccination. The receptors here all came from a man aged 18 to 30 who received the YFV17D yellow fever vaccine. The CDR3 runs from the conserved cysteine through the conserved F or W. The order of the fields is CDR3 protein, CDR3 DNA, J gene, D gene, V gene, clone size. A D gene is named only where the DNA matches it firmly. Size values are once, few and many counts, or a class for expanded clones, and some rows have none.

CDR3: CASSLRVMNTEAFF
DNA: TGCGCCAGCAGCTTGCGGGTGATGAACACTGAAGCTTTCTTT
J: TRBJ1-1
D: NA
V: TRBV5-1
size: NA

CDR3: CASSSSSYDGGPAGELFF
DNA: TGTGCCAGCAGCTCAAGCAGTTACGACGGGGGGCCGGCCGGGGAGCTGTTTTTT
J: TRBJ2-2
D: NA
V: TRBV7-9
size: few

CDR3: CASSQEQEYEQYF
DNA: TGCGCCAGCAGCCAAGAACAAGAGTACGAGCAGTACTTC
J: TRBJ2-7
D: NA
V: TRBV4-3
size: NA

CDR3: CASNRPGADYNEQFF
DNA: TGTGCCAGCAACCGGCCCGGGGCGGACTACAATGAGCAGTTCTTC
J: TRBJ2-1
D: NA
V: TRBV12-3/TRBV12-4
size: few

CDR3: CSVEDLGRNYGYTF
DNA: TGCAGCGTTGAAGATCTTGGCAGGAATTATGGCTACACCTTC
J: TRBJ1-2
D: NA
V: TRBV29-1
size: NA

CDR3: CSARDPAHSYEQYF
DNA: TGCAGTGCTAGAGATCCGGCGCATTCCTACGAGCAGTACTTC
J: TRBJ2-7
D: NA
V: TRBV20-1
size: many

CDR3: CSVRSKSNTGELFF
DNA: TGCAGTGTTAGATCTAAGTCGAACACCGGGGAGCTGTTTTTT
J: TRBJ2-2
D: NA
V: TRBV20-1
size: few

CDR3: CASSYSGRVMVGETQYF
DNA: TGTGCCAGCAGTTACTCGGGCAGGGTAATGGTGGGGGAGACCCAGTACTTC
J: TRBJ2-5
D: NA
V: TRBV6-2/TRBV6-3
size: NA

CDR3: CASSGGPLEAFF
DNA: TGCGCCAGCAGCGGTGGCCCGCTTGAAGCTTTCTTT
J: TRBJ1-1
D: NA
V: TRBV10-2
size: few

CDR3: CASSSGFGSPLHF
DNA: TGTGCCAGCAGTTCTGGGTTTGGTTCACCCCTCCACTTT
J: TRBJ1-6
D: NA
V: TRBV6-9
size: few

CDR3: CASSYAAGSKNIQYF
DNA: TGTGCCAGCAGTTACGCGGCAGGGAGCAAAAACATTCAGTACTTC
J: TRBJ2-4
D: NA
V: TRBV6-2/TRBV6-3
size: few

CDR3: CASSDWTSGEETQYF
DNA: TGTGCCAGCAGCGATTGGACTAGCGGGGAAGAGACCCAGTACTTC
J: TRBJ2-5
D: TRBD2
V: TRBV7-9
size: few

CDR3: CASQGGTEAFF
DNA: TGTGCCAGCCAGGGAGGGACTGAAGCTTTCTTT
J: TRBJ1-1
D: NA
V: TRBV7-9
size: NA

CDR3: CASSDPKTTSDNEQFF
DNA: TGTGCCAGCAGTGACCCCAAGACAACGTCGGACAATGAGCAGTTCTTC
J: TRBJ2-1
D: NA
V: TRBV2
size: few

CDR3: CASSNSGGAGADTQYF
DNA: TGTGCCAGCAGCAATTCCGGGGGGGCCGGGGCAGATACGCAGTATTTT
J: TRBJ2-3
D: TRBD2
V: TRBV9
size: NA

CDR3: CASSGQGANSPLHF
DNA: TGTGCCAGCAGCGGACAGGGTGCCAATTCACCCCTCCACTTT
J: TRBJ1-6
D: TRBD1
V: TRBV7-9
size: few

CDR3: CASTAIAGRGNQPQHF
DNA: TGTGCCAGCACCGCAATTGCGGGGAGGGGCAATCAGCCCCAGCATTTT
J: TRBJ1-5
D: NA
V: TRBV27
size: NA